This T cell receptor beta chain comes out of a study of T-cell reconstitution after alpha-beta-depleted transplantation in children. Germline V gives CDR1 LNHNV, CDR2 YYDKDF (reference sequence). This CDR3 contains 13 residues. The ends were cut back, 3 bases at V and 6 bases at J, with 9 bases in the middle. Unique molecular identifiers were incorporated when the TCRbeta library was constructed. TCRdb re-analysed the PCR reads in MiXCR, keeping a single row per CDR3 protein. The sample has about 590,000 distinct CDR3 sequences, 10% to 15% seen once. The chain combines TRBV15 with TRBJ1-5; D unresolved. This clonotype originated in a male patient between 10 and 17 years old who had a stem cell transplant for acute myeloid leukemia, so the T cells may come from the graft donor. This sample comprised PBMCs, mostly from graft donor cells, obtained 360 days after TCRalphabeta/CD19-depleted stem cell transplant. CDR3 sequence reads: CATSRGGSQPQHF. In DNA form, the CDR3 reads TGTGCCACCAGCAGGGGAGGGAGTCAGCCCCAGCATTTT.